This record concerns one T cell receptor (beta chain) sequence. As yet, its antigen is unknown. V lost 2 bases, J lost 3 bases, and 10 bases lay in between. The CDR3 totals 15 residues. Germline V CDR1 and CDR2: MNHEY, SVGAGI. The data were obtained in a study of cytomegalovirus exposure and HLA in healthy donors. Study in general: The use of the same platform for the roughly 110 validation repertoires and the roughly 670 first-cohort repertoires was reported by a later analysis.

Whole-study findings and limits: TCR sequences were mostly rare, though some public TCRs occurred in many donors. Among TCR beta chains, those listed as cytomegalovirus-associated numbered some 160.

Sequenced by immunoSEQ multiplex PCR; TCRdb stores in-frame clones only, minus some. The sample contains 55,000 to 75,000 clones, around 96% of which appear only once. This TCR was sampled from a man aged 18 to 30 in good health and CMV-seropositive. The source material was PBMCs. V and J are TRBV6-5 and TRBJ1-4; D not certain. The CDR3 spells CASSYGGWANEKLFF. For the CDR3, the DNA is TGTGCCAGCAGTTACGGCGGGTGGGCTAATGAAAAACTGTTTTTT.